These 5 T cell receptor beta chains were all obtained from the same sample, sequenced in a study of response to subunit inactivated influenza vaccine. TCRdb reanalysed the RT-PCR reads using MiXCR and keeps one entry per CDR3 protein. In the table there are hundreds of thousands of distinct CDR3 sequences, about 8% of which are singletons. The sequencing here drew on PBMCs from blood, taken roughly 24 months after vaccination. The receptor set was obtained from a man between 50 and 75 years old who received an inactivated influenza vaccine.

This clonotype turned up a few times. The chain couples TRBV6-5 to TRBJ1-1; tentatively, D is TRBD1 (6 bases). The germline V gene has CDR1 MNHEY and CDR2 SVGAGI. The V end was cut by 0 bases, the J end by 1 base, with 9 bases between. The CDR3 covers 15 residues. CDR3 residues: CASSYSRGPNTEAFF. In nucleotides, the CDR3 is TGTGCCAGCAGTTACTCCCGGGGGCCGAACACTGAAGCTTTCTTT.

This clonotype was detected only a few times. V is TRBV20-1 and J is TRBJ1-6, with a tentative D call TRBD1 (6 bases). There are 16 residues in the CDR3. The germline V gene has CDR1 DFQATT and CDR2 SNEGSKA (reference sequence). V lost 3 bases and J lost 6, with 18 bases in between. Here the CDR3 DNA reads TGCAGTGCTAGCCCCCTTTCGGGGGCCGGTAATTCACCCCTCCACTTT. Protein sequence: CSASPLSGAGNSPLHF.

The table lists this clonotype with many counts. CDR3 protein: CASSLAQGKRSGELFF. The CDR3 region has the DNA TGTGCCAGCAGCTTGGCACAGGGTAAGAGGTCCGGGGAGCTGTTTTTT. This chain links TRBV5-5 with TRBJ2-2; D is possibly TRBD1 (6 bases). Germline V gene data show CDR1 as SGHKS and CDR2 as YYEKEE (reference sequence). The CDR3 is 16 amino acids. Trimming stripped 0 bases from V and 6 bases from J, with 15 bases between. The full variable domain, with the rest looked up from reference TRBV5-5 and TRBJ2-2, is DAGVTQSPTHLIKTRGQQVTLRCSPISGHKSVSWYQQVLGQGPQFIFQYYEKEERGRGNFPDRFSARQFPNYSSELNVNALLLGDSALYLCASSLAQGKRSGELFFGEGSRLTVL.

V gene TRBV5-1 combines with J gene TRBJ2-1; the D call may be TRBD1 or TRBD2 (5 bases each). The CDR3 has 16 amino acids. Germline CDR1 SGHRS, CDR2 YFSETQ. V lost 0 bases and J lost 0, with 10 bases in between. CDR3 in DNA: TGCGCCAGCAGCTTGGAGGGGACCAGCTCCTACAATGAGCAGTTCTTC. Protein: CASSLEGTSSYNEQFF.

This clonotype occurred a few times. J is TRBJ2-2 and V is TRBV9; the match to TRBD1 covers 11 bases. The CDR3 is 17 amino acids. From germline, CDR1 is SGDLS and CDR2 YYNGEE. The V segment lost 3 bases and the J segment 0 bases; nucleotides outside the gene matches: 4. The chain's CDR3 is CASSARTGGANTGELFF. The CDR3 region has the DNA TGTGCCAGCAGCGCCCGGACAGGGGGCGCGAACACCGGGGAGCTGTTTTTT.